This paragraph reports one TCR beta chain. Its specificity is unknown. This entry is derived from a study of post-analysis software for immune sequencing data. Unique molecular identifiers tagged the TCR beta cDNA libraries. Each sample of roughly 0.9 to 11 million input T cells yielded around 500,000 cDNA molecules, so each molecule approximated one T cell. MiXCR, run by TCRdb on the PCR reads, gives a single entry per CDR3 protein. The sample consists of 450,000 or so distinct CDR3 sequences, around 40% of them appearing once. V trimming: 0 bases; J trimming: 8 bases; junction bases outside the gene matches: 1. Germline V gene data show CDR1 as SGDLS and CDR2 as YYNGEE. The CDR3 is 15 amino acids. Study-level findings and limits: Strong same-batch co-clustering of samples appeared with F measure clustering. Patients used about 5 TRBV segments, including TRBV5-6, TRBV5-1 and TRBV20-1, more often than controls.

This TCR derives from a girl aged 5-17 years with multiple sclerosis. The sequenced material came from blood. The V call is TRBV9, the J call TRBJ2-1; 14 nucleotides match TRBD2. The CDR3, as DNA: TGTGCCAGCAGCGTAGGGACTAGCGGGAGGTATGAGCAGTTCTTC. Amino acid sequence: CASSVGTSGRYEQFF. Full variable domain (missing parts from reference TRBV9 and TRBJ2-1): DSGVTQTPKHLITATGQRVTLRCSPRSGDLSVYWYQQSLDQGLQFLIQYYNGEERAKGNILERFSAQQFPDLHSELNLSSLELGDSALYFCASSVGTSGRYEQFFGPGTRLTVL.